Listed here are 10 T cell receptor beta chains from one sample, sequenced in a study of sequential checkpoint blockade in melanoma. Sequencing used immunoSEQ multiplex PCR; TCRdb keeps in-frame clones, though not all of them. The table shows 12,000 or so clones, with 26% occurring only once. Treatment here: randomized to nivolumab then ipilimumab (arm A) or the reverse (arm B). Material: tumor tissue (inferred from file names), obtained from a patient given nivolumab and ipilimumab in sequence. The receptors were gathered from a human donor with melanoma.

In its sample, this clone ranks as medium-sized. This sequence joins TRBV11-3 and TRBJ1-6, with TRBD1 matching over 10 bases. The CDR3 loop spans 15 amino acids. V lost 4 bases and J lost 10; bases outside the gene matches: 7. CDR1 and CDR2 (germline): SGHNT, YENEEA. The CDR3 here is CASSYETGGGSPLHF. CDR3 DNA sequence: TGTGCCAGCAGCTATGAGACAGGGGGCGGGTCACCCCTCCACTTT. Variable domain in full (rest from reference TRBV11-3 and TRBJ1-6): EAGVVQSPRYKIIEKKQPVAFWCNPISGHNTLYWYLQNLGQGPELLIRYENEEAVDDSQLPKDRFSAERLKGVDSTLKIQPAELGDSAVYLCASSYETGGGSPLHFGNGTRLTVT.

The chain uses TRBV15 and TRBJ1-2, with a weak D call TRBD1 (6 bases). The CDR3 spans 14 residues. The V end lost 3 bases, the J end lost 5 bases, and 13 bases lay between the germline ends. Germline CDR1 reads LNHNV; CDR2 reads YYDKDF (reference sequence). CDR3 DNA: TGTGCCACCAGCAGCGAGAGGGGGTCGTATGGCTACACCTTC. It yields the protein CATSSERGSYGYTF.

V usage is TRBV28 and J usage is TRBJ1-2; the D gene is possibly TRBD1 (5 bases). Trimming left V 8 bases short and J 3 bases short, with 16 bases between. This CDR3 has 14 residues. Germline V gives CDR1 MDHEN, CDR2 SYDVKM. The CDR3 reads CASVGGSEHYGYTF. DNA for the CDR3: TGTGCCAGCGTTGGGGGTTCGGAGCACTATGGCTACACCTTC.

This chain uses TRBV10-3 with TRBJ2-7; unclear D gene. V was shortened by 0 bases and J by 3 bases, with 12 bases between the two germline ends. Germline V gives CDR1 ENHRY, CDR2 SYGVKD. The CDR3 has 15 amino acids. The CDR3 protein is CAISESSAADYEQYV. The CDR3 DNA sequence: TGTGCCATCAGTGAGTCCTCAGCCGCCGACTACGAGCAGTACGTC.

There are a few counts of this clone. A base went unread or is ambiguous, so its residue is labelled X. The read halts 2 residues ahead of the CDR3 end, with the missing end drawn from the germline J gene. The chain joins TRBV10-3 to TRBJ2-1; TRBD2 agrees at 9 bases. The V segment lost 4 bases and the J segment 6 bases; nucleotides outside the gene matches: 13. Germline V gives CDR1 ENHRY, CDR2 SYGVKD. The CDR3 is made up of 17 amino acids. The CDR3 region is CAISAXLGRGGVNEQFF. Incomplete CDR3 DNA: TGTGCCATCAGTGCGTCKCTGGGGCGGGGGGGCGTCAATGAGCAG.

The rearrangement links TRBV5-1 to TRBJ2-1; D ambiguous. The CDR3 is 15 amino acids. V dropped 4 bases and J dropped 0 bases, with 11 bases sitting between them. CDR1 and CDR2 (germline): SGHRS, YFSETQ. CDR3 bases: TGCGCCAGCAGCGTCGGTGGCCTCTCCTACAATGAGCAGTTCTTC. This sequence encodes CASSVGGLSYNEQFF.

V and J are TRBV15 and TRBJ1-1; weak D call: TRBD1 (5 bases). This CDR3 spans 15 amino acids. V was cut by 0 bases and J by 0 bases, with 8 bases left in between. Germline V CDR1 and CDR2: LNHNV, YYDKDF (reference sequence). The CDR3 is CATSRDRGVNTEAFF. The CDR3 DNA sequence: TGTGCCACCAGCAGAGATCGGGGGGTGAACACTGAAGCTTTCTTT. Drawing the rest from reference TRBV15 and TRBJ1-1, the complete variable domain is DAMVIQNPRYQVTQFGKPVTLSCSQTLNHNVMYWYQQKSSQAPKLLFHYYDKDFNNEADTPDNFQSRRPNTSFCFLDIRSPGLGDTAMYLCATSRDRGVNTEAFFGQGTRLTVV.

This clone was counted between two and nine times. This rearrangement joins TRBV19 to TRBJ1-1; 8 nucleotides agree with TRBD1. CDR3 length: 15 amino acids. Germline V gene data show CDR1 as LNHDA and CDR2 as SQIVND (reference sequence). Trimming took 4 bases from V and 3 from J; bases not matched to a gene: 7. The CDR3 DNA reads TGTGCCAGTAGTACCCGGGACAGGTGGCACACTGAAGCTTTCTTT. Protein product: CASSTRDRWHTEAFF.

V usage is TRBV9 and J usage is TRBJ2-3; 7 bases line up with TRBD2. Germline V lookup: CDR1 SGDLS, CDR2 YYNGEE. The CDR3 totals 18 residues. The J segment lost 0 bases and the V segment lost 3 bases, leaving 13 bases of the junction unmatched. This CDR3 reads CASSGFPLGRGSTDTQYF. The CDR3 DNA sequence: TGTGCCAGCAGCGGATTCCCCCTTGGGCGGGGGAGCACAGATACGCAGTATTTT.

The CDR3 loop is CASSPRLAGGYEQYF. DNA of the CDR3: TGTGCCAGCAGTCCTCGACTAGCGGGGGGCTACGAGCAGTACTTC. The chain employs TRBV27 and TRBJ2-7, with 13 bases that match TRBD2. The length of the CDR3 is 15 residues. V lost 5 bases to trimming and J lost 3 bases; unmatched junction nucleotides: 4. Looked up from germline, CDR1 is MNHEY and CDR2 is SMNVEV (reference sequence).